What follows are 27 T cell receptor beta chains derived from one specimen sequenced in a study of CD8+ T cells in alopecia areata. Treatment here: oral pan-JAK inhibitor, 5-10 mg twice daily. Extracted from the samples, RNA was reverse transcribed into cDNA to serve as the sequencing template. Data came from immunoSEQ multiplex PCR; TCRdb stores just in-frame clones and leaves some out. The sample yields over 80,000 clones, about 40% seen once. The starting material was CD8+ T cells sorted from blood, obtained at week 24, from a patient treated with tofacitinib. The receptors stem from a human donor with alopecia areata.

The chain couples TRBV2 to TRBJ2-2; D gene ambiguous. V was shortened by 1 base and J by 8 bases, with 5 bases between the two germline ends. Germline loops: CDR1 SNHLY, CDR2 FYNNEI. The CDR3 spans 12 residues. In DNA, the CDR3 is TGTGCCAGCAGTGAAGTGGCAGGGGAGCTGTTTTTT. Translated: CASSEVAGELFF.

The rearrangement joins TRBV30 to TRBJ2-1, with 8 bases matching TRBD2. Germline-derived CDR1 and CDR2 are GTSNPN and SVGIG (reference sequence). The CDR3 consists of 15 residues. V lost 2 bases to trimming and J lost 0 bases; unmatched junction nucleotides: 3. This chain's CDR3 is CAWSHGTSSYNEQFF. CDR3 nucleotide sequence: TGTGCCTGGAGTCATGGGACTAGCTCCTACAATGAGCAGTTCTTC.

The chain combines TRBV29-1 with TRBJ2-1; D may be TRBD2 (5 bases). The CDR3 is 11 amino acids. The germline V gene has CDR1 SQVTM and CDR2 ANQGSEA. V was shortened by 6 bases and J by 10 bases, with 13 bases between the two germline ends. CDR3 loop: CSVRATGEQFF. CDR3 in DNA: TGCAGCGTCCGAGCGACGGGAGAGCAGTTCTTC.

This clone was detected a few times. The rearrangement joins TRBV27 to TRBJ2-2; 11 bases agree with TRBD2. With 6 bases clipped from V and 9 bases from J, the junction kept 9 bases outside the gene matches. This CDR3 is built from 15 residues. Germline V lookup: CDR1 MNHEY, CDR2 SMNVEV (reference sequence). CDR3 protein: CASRGGTSGHRELFF. CDR3 DNA: TGTGCCAGCAGAGGTGGGACTAGCGGACACCGGGAGCTGTTTTTT.

The rearrangement joins TRBV9 to TRBJ1-2, with D maybe TRBD1 (5 bases). Germline loops: CDR1 SGDLS, CDR2 YYNGEE. The CDR3 runs to 16 residues. With 0 bases removed from V and 2 bases from J, the gap between germline ends came to 14 bases. The DNA of the CDR3 is TGTGCCAGCAGCGTAGCGAGGACACCAGGCAACTATGGCTACACCTTC. Amino acids: CASSVARTPGNYGYTF.

The V and J genes are TRBV19 and TRBJ1-1; 11 bases fit TRBD1. V lost 7 bases, J lost 5 bases, and 6 bases stayed unmatched. CDR1 is LNHDA, CDR2 SQIVND, per germline (reference sequence). The CDR3 runs to 14 residues. CDR3: CASTRTGGMTEAFF. In DNA form, the CDR3 reads TGTGCCAGTACCCGGACAGGGGGCATGACTGAAGCTTTCTTT.

The chain employs TRBV7-9 and TRBJ2-3, with D possibly TRBD2 on 7 matching bases. Germline loops: CDR1 SEHNR, CDR2 FQNEAQ (reference sequence). V was clipped by 7 bases and J by 5 bases, with 16 bases between them. CDR3 length equals 14 residues. Written as DNA, the CDR3 is TGTGCCAGCATCCCTCAGGGGAGGGGAGATACGCAGTATTTT. Translating it yields CASIPQGRGDTQYF.

This sequence joins TRBV29-1 and TRBJ2-7, with TRBD2 matching 13 bases. Trimming took 4 bases from V and 4 from J; bases not matched to a gene: 1. In germline, CDR1 is SQVTM, CDR2 ANQGSEA. The CDR3 totals 13 residues. CDR3 sequence: CSVGTSGRYEQYF. CDR3 nucleotides: TGCAGCGTTGGGACTAGCGGGAGATACGAGCAGTACTTC.

This clone was recorded a few times. The rearrangement links TRBV4-1 to TRBJ2-1; 13 bases map to TRBD2. Germline CDR1 MGHRA, CDR2 YSYEKL. The trim removed 0 bases at V and 4 bases at J, leaving 0 bases unmatched. The CDR3 has 16 amino acids. The CDR3 sequence: CASSQELAGGYNEQFF. The CDR3 bases are TGCGCCAGCAGCCAAGAACTAGCGGGAGGGTACAATGAGCAGTTCTTC.

V usage is TRBV19 and J usage is TRBJ1-1, with 10 bases lining up with TRBD1. Germline-derived CDR1 and CDR2 are LNHDA and SQIVND (reference sequence). V was pared by 2 bases and J by 5 bases, with 5 bases of the junction left unmatched. The CDR3 extends over 15 amino acids. DNA of the CDR3: TGTGCCAGTAGTATATCCGGGACAGGGGTGACTGAAGCTTTCTTT. Translation gives CASSISGTGVTEAFF.

This clone was picked up a small number of times. This chain uses TRBV29-1 with TRBJ2-5; 7 nucleotides line up with TRBD2. The CDR3 loop spans 12 amino acids. The germline gives CDR1 SQVTM, CDR2 ANQGSEA. V shed 6 bases, J shed 2 bases, and the junction held 3 bases outside the gene matches. In DNA form, the CDR3 reads TGCAGCGTGGGTAGCGGGCAAGAGACCCAGTACTTC. The encoded protein is CSVGSGQETQYF.

For the CDR3, the DNA is TGTGCCAGCAGCCAGAGAACAGGGGCTAGCACAGATACGCAGTATTTT. Residues: CASSQRTGASTDTQYF. The genes are TRBV4-2 and TRBJ2-3, with 7 nucleotides matching TRBD1. Unmatched junction bases numbered 6, after V lost 3 bases and J lost 0 bases. CDR1 is LGHNA and CDR2 is YNFKEQ in the germline V gene. The CDR3 totals 16 residues.

This clone was counted many times. The J gene is TRBJ2-1, the V gene TRBV10-1; D perhaps matches TRBD2 (6 bases). The CDR3 extends over 15 amino acids. Germline V lookup: CDR1 WNHNN, CDR2 SYGVQD (reference sequence). V lost 8 bases, J lost 2 bases, and 16 bases lay in between. Here the CDR3 reads CASYTGLTTYNEQFF. The CDR3 DNA sequence: TGCGCCAGCTACACGGGACTGACAACCTACAATGAGCAGTTCTTC.

A few counts support this clone. This rearrangement joins TRBV29-1 to TRBJ2-2, with 7 bases fitting TRBD1. The germline gives CDR1 SQVTM, CDR2 ANQGSEA. The V and J ends lost 6 bases and 6 bases, in that order; junction bases with no gene match: 10. The CDR3 extends over 14 amino acids. The CDR3 DNA follows: TGCAGCGTGGCCAACAGGGGATTGCCCGGGGAGCTGTTTTTT. Its protein product is CSVANRGLPGELFF.

This clone was counted only a few times. This chain uses TRBV19 with TRBJ2-2; no clear D. Trimming cost V 3 bases and J 10 bases, with 12 bases left between them. Germline values: CDR1 LNHDA, CDR2 SQIVND (reference sequence). The CDR3 is 13 amino acids. This CDR3 is CASSMGSSEELFF. The CDR3 coding sequence is TGTGCCAGTAGTATGGGCTCTTCGGAGGAGCTGTTTTTT.

This clone turned up a few times. The CDR3 protein is CASTVRGAIEAFF. DNA of the CDR3: TGTGCCAGCACCGTCCGGGGGGCAATTGAAGCTTTCTTT. The chain couples TRBV28 to TRBJ1-1; a possible D gene is TRBD1 (6 bases). V was shortened by 7 bases and J by 7 bases, with 16 bases between the two germline ends. Germline V gene data show CDR1 as MDHEN and CDR2 as SYDVKM. The CDR3 is made up of 13 amino acids.

This clone was counted between two and nine times. The chain couples TRBV19 to TRBJ2-7; perhaps TRBD2 as D (5 bases). The CDR3 has 12 residues. Trimming cost V 3 bases and J 4 bases, with 7 bases left between them. Germline assignment: CDR1 LNHDA and CDR2 SQIVND (reference sequence). This CDR3 reads CASSMGRYEQYF. CDR3 nucleotide sequence: TGTGCCAGTAGTATGGGGAGATACGAGCAGTACTTC.

This chain links TRBV5-1 with TRBJ2-7; 7 positions agree with TRBD1. The CDR3 contains 12 residues. Losses at the gene ends were 4 bases for V and 7 bases for J; bases not matched to a gene: 5. CDR1 and CDR2 (germline): SGHRS, YFSETQ. CDR3 nucleotides: TGCGCCAGCAGCACAACAGGGGAAGAGCAGTACTTC. Its protein is CASSTTGEEQYF.

The rearrangement uses TRBV5-4 and TRBJ2-2; unclear D gene. The germline V and J ends were trimmed by 4 bases and 2 bases, with 12 bases remaining between them. This CDR3 region has 15 residues. CDR1 and CDR2 (germline): SGHNT, YYREEE (reference sequence). In DNA, the CDR3 is TGTGCCAGCAGCCTCGGCCACGGAAACACCGGGGAGCTGTTTTTT. Encoded protein: CASSLGHGNTGELFF.

The gene calls are TRBV29-1 and TRBJ2-2, with D tentatively TRBD2 (6 bases). V was pared by 3 bases and J by 1 base, with 12 bases between. Per germline, CDR1 SQVTM and CDR2 ANQGSEA. The CDR3 totals 15 residues. CDR3 DNA: TGCAGCGTTGATATCGCGGGAAAGAACACCGGGGAGCTGTTTTTT. It translates to CSVDIAGKNTGELFF.

The chain joins TRBV28 to TRBJ2-7; D tentatively reads TRBD1 or TRBD2 (5 bases each). The CDR3 contains 16 residues. V was cut by 0 bases and J by 0 bases, with 12 bases left in between. The V gene's germline CDR1 is MDHEN and CDR2 SYDVKM. Written as DNA, the CDR3 is TGTGCCAGCAGTTTATGGGGACCGAGGAGCTCCTACGAGCAGTACTTC. The encoded protein is CASSLWGPRSSYEQYF.

V usage is TRBV5-1 and J usage is TRBJ2-7, with D perhaps TRBD1 (6 bases). The V and J ends lost 3 bases and 0 bases respectively, with 10 bases between them. The CDR3 has 14 residues. The germline CDR1 and CDR2 sequences are SGHRS and YFSETQ. For the CDR3, the DNA is TGCGCCAGCAGCTCGGAGGACAGCTCCTACGAGCAGTACTTC. It yields the protein CASSSEDSSYEQYF.

The chain is built from TRBV4-1 and TRBJ2-7, with D unclear. From germline, CDR1 is MGHRA and CDR2 YSYEKL. The CDR3 length is 13 residues. Trimming pared 0 bases from V and 7 bases from J, leaving 10 bases between. The CDR3 reads CASSQEPGEEQYF. CDR3 coding DNA: TGCGCCAGCAGCCAAGAACCGGGTGAAGAGCAGTACTTC.

This clone was seen only once. The rearrangement joins TRBV28 to TRBJ2-7; weak D call: TRBD2 (6 bases). Trimming removed 4 bases at V and 0 bases at J, with 19 bases between. In germline, CDR1 is MDHEN, CDR2 SYDVKM. This CDR3 spans 17 amino acids. The CDR3 DNA sequence: TGTGCCAGCAGTTACATACCGGGGGACCTCGCCTCCTACGAGCAGTACTTC. Translated, it gives CASSYIPGDLASYEQYF.

The V and J genes are TRBV7-3 and TRBJ1-5, with D possibly being TRBD1 (5 bases). The CDR3 has 14 amino acids. From germline, CDR1 is SGHTA and CDR2 FQGTGA. The V end lost 5 bases, the J end lost 9 bases, and 17 bases lay between the germline ends. In DNA, the CDR3 is TGTGCCAGCAGCCCGGGGCAGCCCCCCACGCCCCAGCATTTT. Encoded protein: CASSPGQPPTPQHF.

This clone turned up a few times. The CDR3 DNA reads as TGTGCCAGCGGGGGACTAGCGGAACCCACGCGTTATTTT. Amino acid sequence: CASGGLAEPTRYF. The gene calls are TRBV27 and TRBJ2-3, with 11 bases fitting TRBD2. There are 13 residues in the CDR3. The V gene's germline CDR1 is MNHEY and CDR2 SMNVEV (reference sequence). J was trimmed by 15 bases and V by 8 bases; bases with no gene match: 13.

This clone was detected only a few times. As DNA, the CDR3 is TGTGCCAGCAGCGCCGGGGCAGATACGCAGTATTTT. Protein: CASSAGADTQYF. The V and J genes are TRBV7-9 and TRBJ2-3; the D gene is possibly TRBD2 (5 bases). The CDR3 runs 12 residues. Trimming removed 5 bases from V and 4 bases from J, with 7 bases in between. The germline V gene encodes CDR1 SEHNR and CDR2 FQNEAQ (reference sequence).